These T cell receptor beta chains were read from a single sample in a study of spatial heterogeneity in lung cancer. MiXCR was run by TCRdb on the 5' RACE reads, yielding one entry per CDR3 protein. The table includes approximately 44,000 distinct CDR3 sequences, 10% to 15% detected once. Specimen: PBMCs, collected at surgery. Receptors originate from a female donor with early-stage non-small cell lung cancer. Both conserved end residues are part of each CDR3. D genes are given only for firm matches. Some rows mark clone size as missing; the rest say once, few, many or name a class of expanded clone.

V gene: TRBV20-1
J gene: TRBJ2-3
clone size: few
D gene: NA
CDR3 DNA: TGCAGTGCCATGGGGGGTCACCTCACAGATACGCAGTATTTT
CDR3 protein: CSAMGGHLTDTQYF

V gene: TRBV5-5
J gene: TRBJ1-1
clone size: many
D gene: NA
CDR3 DNA: TGTGCCACCGAGCCGGGACACTTGAACACTGAAGCTTTCTTT
CDR3 protein: CATEPGHLNTEAFF

V gene: TRBV6-2/TRBV6-3
J gene: TRBJ1-1
clone size: few
D gene: NA
CDR3 DNA: TGTGCCAGCAGTTACTTGCCTGTCGCTACCCTGGGGACTGAAGCTTTCTTT
CDR3 protein: CASSYLPVATLGTEAFF

V gene: TRBV28
J gene: TRBJ1-6
clone size: few
D gene: TRBD1
CDR3 DNA: TGTGCCATCACAGGACAGGCAGGCCAATCACCCCTCCACTTT
CDR3 protein: CAITGQAGQSPLHF

V gene: TRBV7-2
J gene: TRBJ2-3
clone size: many
D gene: TRBD2
CDR3 DNA: TGTGCCAGCAGCGGCTGGGGGGGAAGCACAGATACGCAGTATTTT
CDR3 protein: CASSGWGGSTDTQYF

V gene: TRBV6-1
J gene: TRBJ1-2
clone size: few
D gene: TRBD1
CDR3 DNA: TGTGCCAGCCGTAGGACAGGGGGGGATTACTATGGCTACACCTTC
CDR3 protein: CASRRTGGDYYGYTF

V gene: TRBV27
J gene: TRBJ1-2
clone size: many
D gene: TRBD1
CDR3 DNA: TGTGCCAGAAAGGGAACAGGGGTATCGTTCTATGGCTACACCTTC
CDR3 protein: CARKGTGVSFYGYTF

V gene: TRBV5-5
J gene: TRBJ2-7
clone size: few
D gene: NA
CDR3 DNA: TGTGCCAGCAGCTATGCAGTTACCTACGAGCAGTACTTC
CDR3 protein: CASSYAVTYEQYF

V gene: TRBV13
J gene: TRBJ2-2
clone size: NA
D gene: NA
CDR3 DNA: TGTGCCAGCGGGGGAACAGGGTGGACCGGGGAGCTGTTTTTT
CDR3 protein: CASGGTGWTGELFF

V gene: TRBV21-1
J gene: TRBJ1-4
clone size: few
D gene: NA
CDR3 DNA: TGTGCCAGCAGCAAAGGGGGGCATCCTAATGAAAAACTGTTTTTT
CDR3 protein: CASSKGGHPNEKLFF

V gene: TRBV28
J gene: TRBJ1-3
clone size: many
D gene: NA
CDR3 DNA: TGTGCCACCAGGCCCCTGGGACGTAGCTCTGGAAACACCATATATTTT
CDR3 protein: CATRPLGRSSGNTIYF

V gene: TRBV29-1
J gene: TRBJ1-4
clone size: NA
D gene: NA
CDR3 DNA: TGCAGCGTTTGGGAGGCGGGTGAAAAACTGTTTTTT
CDR3 protein: CSVWEAGEKLFF

V gene: TRBV6-5
J gene: TRBJ2-3
clone size: few
D gene: NA
CDR3 DNA: TGTGCCAGCAGTTACTCGTTCACAGGGGGGGGTGATACGCAGTATTTT
CDR3 protein: CASSYSFTGGGDTQYF

V gene: TRBV2
J gene: TRBJ2-2
clone size: few
D gene: NA
CDR3 DNA: TGTGCCAGCAGTGAAGCGGGGGCCGGGGAGCTGTTTTTT
CDR3 protein: CASSEAGAGELFF

V gene: TRBV5-6
J gene: TRBJ2-1
clone size: NA
D gene: NA
CDR3 DNA: TGTGCCAGCAGCATGGACTATAGCAATGAGCAGTTCTTC
CDR3 protein: CASSMDYSNEQFF

V gene: TRBV12-3/TRBV12-4
J gene: TRBJ1-2
clone size: NA
D gene: NA
CDR3 DNA: TGTGCCAGCAGTTTAGGGATACAGTCCTATGGCTACACCTTC
CDR3 protein: CASSLGIQSYGYTF

V gene: TRBV29-1
J gene: TRBJ1-2
clone size: few
D gene: NA
CDR3 DNA: TGCAGCGTTGAAGATCGTATAGACAACTATGGCTACACCTTC
CDR3 protein: CSVEDRIDNYGYTF

V gene: TRBV11-2
J gene: TRBJ2-2
clone size: few
D gene: TRBD2
CDR3 DNA: TGTGCCAGCAGTTCCCAGCGGGGGGGCCGGGGCACCGGGGAGCTGTTTTTT
CDR3 protein: CASSSQRGGRGTGELFF

V gene: TRBV5-6
J gene: TRBJ1-3
clone size: many
D gene: NA
CDR3 DNA: TGTGCCAGCCGAAACACCATATATTTT
CDR3 protein: CASRNTIYF

V gene: TRBV7-2
J gene: TRBJ2-7
clone size: many
D gene: NA
CDR3 DNA: TGTGCCAGCAGCTTAGAGCAGGGGCGCCACGAGCAGTACTTC
CDR3 protein: CASSLEQGRHEQYF

V gene: TRBV2
J gene: TRBJ2-7
clone size: many
D gene: TRBD2
CDR3 DNA: TGTGCCAGCAGTGAGGGGGGGACCCGGGAGCAGTACTTC
CDR3 protein: CASSEGGTREQYF

V gene: TRBV18
J gene: TRBJ1-6
clone size: many
D gene: TRBD1
CDR3 DNA: TGTGCCAGCTCACGCGACGTCCCGGGACAGGGTATGGCACCCCTCCACTTT
CDR3 protein: CASSRDVPGQGMAPLHF

V gene: TRBV20-1
J gene: TRBJ2-2
clone size: many
D gene: NA
CDR3 DNA: TGCAGTGCCAGTCAAGCGGGACAGGCTGGCACCGGGGAGCTGTTTTTT
CDR3 protein: CSASQAGQAGTGELFF

V gene: TRBV6-2/TRBV6-3
J gene: TRBJ2-3
clone size: many
D gene: TRBD2
CDR3 DNA: TGTGCCAGCAGGGCTAGCGGGGCGCAGTATTTT
CDR3 protein: CASRASGAQYF

V gene: TRBV7-6
J gene: TRBJ2-3
clone size: NA
D gene: NA
CDR3 DNA: TGTGCCAGCAGCTTAGCCGCGGGGAGCACAGATACGCAGTATTTT
CDR3 protein: CASSLAAGSTDTQYF

V gene: TRBV6-2/TRBV6-3
J gene: TRBJ1-1
clone size: few
D gene: NA
CDR3 DNA: TGTGCCAGCAGTTTTTCTGGCCTCATGAACACTGAAGCTTTCTTT
CDR3 protein: CASSFSGLMNTEAFF

V gene: TRBV25-1
J gene: TRBJ2-2
clone size: NA
D gene: TRBD1
CDR3 DNA: TGTGCCAGCAGTGACCCCGGGACAGGGGGCCCCGGGGAGCTGTTTTTT
CDR3 protein: CASSDPGTGGPGELFF

V gene: TRBV3-1
J gene: TRBJ2-7
clone size: many
D gene: NA
CDR3 DNA: TGTGCCAGCAGCCGAAATGACGAGCAGTACTTC
CDR3 protein: CASSRNDEQYF

V gene: TRBV3-1
J gene: TRBJ1-6
clone size: NA
D gene: NA
CDR3 DNA: TGTGCCAGCAGGCATACAGGGAACTCACCCCTCCACTTT
CDR3 protein: CASRHTGNSPLHF

V gene: TRBV19
J gene: TRBJ2-7
clone size: NA
D gene: TRBD1
CDR3 DNA: TGTGCCAGTAGTATGGGGACAGGGTCTTCCTACGAGCAGTACTTC
CDR3 protein: CASSMGTGSSYEQYF

V gene: TRBV30
J gene: TRBJ2-7
clone size: few
D gene: NA
CDR3 DNA: TGTGCCTGGAGGCCCGGGACCAGAGAGCAGTACTTC
CDR3 protein: CAWRPGTREQYF

V gene: TRBV5-6
J gene: TRBJ1-3
clone size: NA
D gene: NA
CDR3 DNA: TGTGCCAGCAGCTTGAGAAACACCATATATTTT
CDR3 protein: CASSLRNTIYF

V gene: TRBV5-1
J gene: TRBJ2-7
clone size: NA
D gene: NA
CDR3 DNA: TGCGCCAGCAGCGGGATGGCGGACGAGCAGTACTTC
CDR3 protein: CASSGMADEQYF

V gene: TRBV12-3/TRBV12-4
J gene: TRBJ2-1
clone size: many
D gene: NA
CDR3 DNA: TGTGCCAGCAGCGGGCTCAAAGGGAGCTCCTACAATGAGCAGTTCTTC
CDR3 protein: CASSGLKGSSYNEQFF

V gene: TRBV7-9
J gene: TRBJ1-1
clone size: few
D gene: NA
CDR3 DNA: TGTGCCAGCGGGACGGGGCTGAACACTGAAGCTTTCTTT
CDR3 protein: CASGTGLNTEAFF

V gene: TRBV28
J gene: TRBJ2-3
clone size: many
D gene: NA
CDR3 DNA: TGTGCCAGCAGTTACATGGAGGGGGCGTACACAGATACGCAGTATTTT
CDR3 protein: CASSYMEGAYTDTQYF

V gene: TRBV7-2
J gene: TRBJ2-7
clone size: many
D gene: TRBD2
CDR3 DNA: TGTGCCAGCAGGCTGACTAGCGGGGGGGCCTACGAGCAGTACTTC
CDR3 protein: CASRLTSGGAYEQYF